This entry lists 8 T cell receptor beta chains sequenced from one sample in a study of blood T cell repertoires in COVID-19. Produced via immunoSEQ multiplex PCR; TCRdb's table is partial and in-frame only. The data hold fewer than 250,000 clones, with about 85% observed a single time. Input material: peripheral blood. These receptors all stem from a man aged 40-55 years with acute or convalescent COVID-19.

The chain has TRBV2 and TRBJ1-5; the match to TRBD1 covers 9 bases. This CDR3 is 14 amino acids long. Germline lookup yields CDR1 SNHLY and CDR2 FYNNEI. V gave up 6 bases and J gave up 9 bases; unmatched junction bases: 9. The CDR3 coding sequence is TGTGCCAGCAGCTATGGACAGGGGTGGAGGCCCCAGCATTTT. Translating it yields CASSYGQGWRPQHF.

V is TRBV7-2 and J is TRBJ2-3; D might be TRBD1 (5 bases). Trimming shortened V by 4 bases and J by 3 bases, and 17 bases separated the two germline ends. CDR3 length equals 16 residues. The germline V gene has CDR1 SGHTA and CDR2 FQGNSA. Here the CDR3 reads CASSSDGLGATDTQYF. The CDR3 DNA sequence: TGTGCCAGCAGCTCCGATGGGTTAGGGGCAACAGATACGCAGTATTTT.

This sequence joins TRBV5-1 and TRBJ1-4; 8 nucleotides match TRBD1. The CDR3 consists of 13 residues. V gave up 5 bases and J gave up 4 bases; unmatched junction bases: 1. Germline CDR1 SGHRS, CDR2 YFSETQ. CDR3 residues: CASRGQDNEKLFF. The DNA of the CDR3 is TGCGCCAGCAGGGGACAGGATAATGAAAAACTGTTTTTT.

CDR3 bases: TGTGCCAGCAGTACAGGGAATAGAAACATTCAGTACTTC. Residues: CASSTGNRNIQYF. This chain uses TRBV6-5 with TRBJ2-4, with D perhaps TRBD1 (6 bases). The V end lost 5 bases, the J end lost 6 bases, and 11 bases lay between the germline ends. The CDR3 runs 13 residues. The germline gives CDR1 MNHEY, CDR2 SVGAGI.

This clone was seen just once. J is TRBJ2-1 and V is TRBV7-9, with 9 bases aligning to TRBD2. The CDR3 extends over 15 amino acids. The V gene end was trimmed by 4 bases and the J gene end by 9 bases; junction bases not matched to a gene: 10. Germline lookup yields CDR1 SEHNR and CDR2 FQNEAQ (reference sequence). CDR3 nucleotide sequence: TGTGCCAGCAGCTCCGGGGGAGCGGGGGGTAGTGAGCAGTTCTTC. Protein sequence: CASSSGGAGGSEQFF.

To note about this clone: In the same sample, other DNA sequences code for this CDR3. This chain joins TRBV4-3 and TRBJ2-3; 9 nucleotides line up with TRBD1. The trim removed 6 bases at V and 0 bases at J, leaving 4 bases unmatched. The CDR3 covers 15 residues. Per germline, CDR1 LGHNA and CDR2 YSLEER. In nucleotides, the CDR3 is TGCGCCAGCAGGCCGGGACAGGGTAGCACAGATACGCAGTATTTT. It codes for CASRPGQGSTDTQYF.

The J gene is TRBJ2-7, the V gene TRBV19, with TRBD2 as a possible D gene (6 bases). In germline, CDR1 is LNHDA, CDR2 SQIVND (reference sequence). V gave up 1 base and J gave up 5 bases, with 12 bases separating them. The CDR3 spans 14 residues. The CDR3 spells CASSIAGGEDEQYF. The DNA of the CDR3 is TGTGCCAGTAGTATAGCCGGGGGAGAAGACGAGCAGTACTTC.

The chain has TRBV9 and TRBJ2-5; a possible D gene is TRBD2 (6 bases). This CDR3 region has 13 residues. Germline V gene lookup returns CDR1 SGDLS and CDR2 YYNGEE. V was pared by 4 bases and J by 0 bases, with 7 bases between. As DNA, the CDR3 is TGTGCCAGCAGCCCGGGGGACCAAGAGACCCAGTACTTC. This gives the protein CASSPGDQETQYF. The variable domain in full, with the rest retrieved from reference TRBV9 and TRBJ2-5, is DSGVTQTPKHLITATGQRVTLRCSPRSGDLSVYWYQQSLDQGLQFLIQYYNGEERAKGNILERFSAQQFPDLHSELNLSSLELGDSALYFCASSPGDQETQYFGPGTRLLVL.